This T cell receptor beta chain was captured by sequencing in a study of CD8 T cells in Susac syndrome. This CDR3 has 15 amino acids. The ends lost 2 bases at V and 6 bases at J; junction bases unmatched: 9. Germline CDR1 and CDR2: SEHNR and FQNEAQ (reference sequence). Blood CD8+ and CD4+ T cells underwent high-throughput TCR beta sequencing. The TEMRA cells underwent FACS enrichment, while the CD8+ and CD4+ T cells underwent negative isolation. Reverse transcription of roughly 0.5 to 1 ug RNA used random hexamers. The authors amplified TCR beta CDR3 across 54 Vbeta and 13 Jbeta using immunoSEQ multiplex PCR. TCRdb used MiXCR to reprocess the immunoSEQ multiplex PCR reads, holding one entry per CDR3 protein. There are more than 250,000 distinct CDR3 sequences in the sample; 92% occur only once, and less than 0.08% lies in the top ten.

The TCR was taken from a human donor with multiple sclerosis. Sequencing used CD4+ T cells from PBMCs. The gene calls are TRBV7-9 and TRBJ1-2, with 7 bases fitting TRBD1. The CDR3 reads CASSLMPRGKHGYTF. The CDR3 coding sequence is TGTGCCAGCAGCTTAATGCCCAGGGGGAAGCATGGCTACACCTTC. Variable domain in full (rest from reference TRBV7-9 and TRBJ1-2): DTGVSQNPRHKITKRGQNVTFRCDPISEHNRLYWYRQTLGQGPEFLTYFQNEAQLEKSRLLSDRFSAERPKGSFSTLEIQRTEQGDSAMYLCASSLMPRGKHGYTFGSGTRLTVV.